What follows is one TCR beta chain and its context. Its specificity is unknown. The sample belongs to a study of shared clonotypes between healthy human individuals. Study overall: CD4 naive and memory got three plates each, CD8 naive two, CD8 memory one.

Terminally differentiated effector memory CD45RA+ cells were excluded by CCR7 positive selection of CD45RO-negative cells. General study points: Naive CD4 clonotypes were shared across a few donors at about 5.2%. Naive subsets generally had larger estimated richness than memory subsets.

Deep was the level at which the assay was run. Clones were sequenced by immunoSEQ multiplex PCR, and TCRdb holds only the in-frame ones, with some missing. The sample carries nearly 600,000 clones, over 95% recorded once. The sequence was obtained from a woman aged 30 to 39 in good health. Material: naive CD8+ T cells sorted from blood.

The CDR3 reads CASSSPLEISYEQYF. As DNA, the CDR3 is TGTGCCAGCAGTTCCCCCCTCGAGATCTCCTACGAGCAGTACTTC. This chain links TRBV28 with TRBJ2-7; unclear D gene. V dropped 4 bases and J dropped 0 bases, with 13 bases sitting between them. Germline V gives CDR1 MDHEN, CDR2 SYDVKM. This CDR3 region has 15 residues.